This T cell receptor beta chain was sequenced in a study of blood T cell repertoires in COVID-19. Study background: PBMCs, B-cell-depleted T cells, or T cells provided the cDNA or gDNA that made up the material.

CDR3 length: 15 residues. Looked up from germline, CDR1 is MNHEY and CDR2 is SMNVEV (reference sequence). Trimming removed 4 bases at V and 1 base at J, with 13 bases between. Assay used: immunoSEQ multiplex PCR; TCRdb lists only in-frame clones, some missing. The sample contains hundreds of thousands of clones, 75% to 90% of which appear only once. Resolution of symptoms, clearance, or two negative PCRs was present in recovered Cohort 3 donors. The sample was PBMCs or T cells enriched from blood (not recorded which). This clonotype was obtained from a woman in her forties or fifties who had recovered from COVID-19. The rearrangement uses TRBV27 and TRBJ2-5; D possibly corresponds to TRBD2 (5 bases). The CDR3 DNA reads as TGTGCCAGCAGTTCAGGAGGTGCAGTCCAAGAGACCCAGTACTTC. This codes for CASSSGGAVQETQYF.